This T cell receptor (beta chain) was captured in a study of T cells in pancreatic ductal adenocarcinoma. Study-level results: Tumors hold more CD45RO+ effector T cells, which may bias toward lower diversity.

Produced via immunoSEQ multiplex PCR; TCRdb's table is partial and in-frame only. The sample lists roughly 100,000 clones; 90% to 95% were seen once. Details on this clone: Its target is not known.

CDR3 size: 14 residues. Germline CDR1 is SGHVS and CDR2 is FNYEAQ. After removal of 2 bases from V and 6 bases from J, the junction contained 6 bases not matched to a gene. Selected pancreatic ductal adenocarcinoma patients had undergone surgery without neoadjuvant therapy. This receptor was taken from a human donor with pancreatic ductal adenocarcinoma. Sequencing was performed on PBMCs. The chain recombines TRBV7-6 with TRBJ2-7; 8 bases are shared with TRBD2. The CDR3 DNA follows: TGTGCCAGCAGCTTAAGAGCGGGGGTTCCCGAGCAGTACTTC. Its protein is CASSLRAGVPEQYF.